The sample holds a few counts of the clone carrying this T cell receptor (beta chain). This record belongs to a study of OX40 agonist ivuxolimab in advanced cancers. At the level of the study: Prior therapy, whether anti-PD-1, anti-PD-L1 or anti-CTLA-4, was allowed, and roughly 41% had some.

Germline lookup yields CDR1 MDHEN and CDR2 SYDVKM. With 0 bases removed from V and 3 bases from J, the gap between germline ends came to 15 bases. This CDR3 comprises 16 residues. Profiled with immunoSEQ multiplex PCR; TCRdb holds only in-frame clones, not every one. The sample records roughly 100,000 clones, approximately 90% being singletons. The sequence was obtained from an adult with an advanced solid tumor such as melanoma, head and neck, liver or kidney cancer. The chain carries TRBV28 and TRBJ2-7, with D tentatively TRBD1 (7 bases). Sequenced material: CD4+ or CD8+ T cells sorted from blood, taken in a trial of the OX40 agonist ivuxolimab. The CDR3 is CASSLWSAGGRYEQYF. The CDR3 DNA follows: TGTGCCAGCAGTTTATGGTCCGCAGGGGGGCGCTACGAGCAGTACTTC.